This TCR beta chain was obtained from a study of blood T cell repertoires in COVID-19. In the study overall: Samples of COVID-19 (acute and convalescent) were obtained from the United States, Italy and Spain. PBMCs, B-cell-depleted T cells, or T cells were the source of the cDNA or gDNA that made up the material.

This table comes from immunoSEQ multiplex PCR, and its TCRdb copy is limited to in-frame clones, with some not included. Of approximately 270,000 clones listed, approximately 83% were seen once; the top ten hold nearly 9%. CDR3 length: 15 amino acids. V gave up 4 bases and J gave up 0 bases, with 9 bases separating them. CDR1 is KGHDR, CDR2 SFDVKD, per germline. The chain carries TRBV24-1 and TRBJ2-4; possible D gene TRBD1, 6 bases. The receptor was isolated from an elderly man with acute or convalescent COVID-19. The sequencing input was peripheral blood. In DNA, the CDR3 is TGTGCCACCAGTGAAACAGGGAGAGCCAAAAACATTCAGTACTTC. Protein product: CATSETGRAKNIQYF.